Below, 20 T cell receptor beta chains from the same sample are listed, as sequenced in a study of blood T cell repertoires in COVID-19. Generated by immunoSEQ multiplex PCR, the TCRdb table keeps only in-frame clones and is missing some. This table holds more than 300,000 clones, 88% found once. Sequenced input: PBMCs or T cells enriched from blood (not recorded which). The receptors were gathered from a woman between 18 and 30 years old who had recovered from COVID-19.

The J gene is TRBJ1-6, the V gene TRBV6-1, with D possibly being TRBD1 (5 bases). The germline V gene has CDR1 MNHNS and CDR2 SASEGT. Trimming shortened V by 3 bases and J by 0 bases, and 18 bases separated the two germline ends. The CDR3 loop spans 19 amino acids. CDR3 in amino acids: CASSDVQGAGSSYNSPLHF. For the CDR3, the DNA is TGTGCCAGCAGTGACGTTCAGGGCGCCGGCAGCTCCTATAATTCACCCCTCCACTTT.

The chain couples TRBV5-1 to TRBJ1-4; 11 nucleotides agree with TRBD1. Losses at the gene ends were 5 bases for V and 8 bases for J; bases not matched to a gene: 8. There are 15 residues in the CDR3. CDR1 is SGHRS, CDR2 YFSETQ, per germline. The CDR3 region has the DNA TGCGCCAGCAGTTCAGGACAGGGGGCCGGGGAAAAACTGTTTTTT. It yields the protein CASSSGQGAGEKLFF.

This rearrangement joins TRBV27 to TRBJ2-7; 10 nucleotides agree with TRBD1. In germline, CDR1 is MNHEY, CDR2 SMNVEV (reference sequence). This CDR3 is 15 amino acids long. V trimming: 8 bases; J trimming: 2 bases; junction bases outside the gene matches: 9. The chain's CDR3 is CASRMGQGLTYEQYF. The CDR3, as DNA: TGTGCCAGCCGAATGGGACAGGGGCTAACCTACGAGCAGTACTTC.

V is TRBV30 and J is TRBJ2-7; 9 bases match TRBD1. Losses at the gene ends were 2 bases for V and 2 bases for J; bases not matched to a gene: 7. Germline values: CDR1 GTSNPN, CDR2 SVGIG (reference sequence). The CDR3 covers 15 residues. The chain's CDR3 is CAWSYGTGLPYEQYF. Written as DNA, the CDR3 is TGTGCCTGGAGTTACGGGACAGGGTTACCCTACGAGCAGTACTTC.

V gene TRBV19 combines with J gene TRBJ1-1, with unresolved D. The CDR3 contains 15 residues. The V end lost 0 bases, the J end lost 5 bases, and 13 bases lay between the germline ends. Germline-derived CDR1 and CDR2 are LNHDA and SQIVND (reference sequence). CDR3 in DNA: TGTGCCAGTAGTATAGAAGGAGGGCGGTGGACTGAAGCTTTCTTT. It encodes CASSIEGGRWTEAFF.

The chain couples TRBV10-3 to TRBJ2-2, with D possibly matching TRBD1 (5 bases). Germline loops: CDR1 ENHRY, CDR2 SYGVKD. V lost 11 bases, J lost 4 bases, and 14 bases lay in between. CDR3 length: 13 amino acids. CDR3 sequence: CASDSLITGELFF. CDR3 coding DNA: TGTGCCTCCGACAGCCTAATCACCGGGGAGCTGTTTTTT.

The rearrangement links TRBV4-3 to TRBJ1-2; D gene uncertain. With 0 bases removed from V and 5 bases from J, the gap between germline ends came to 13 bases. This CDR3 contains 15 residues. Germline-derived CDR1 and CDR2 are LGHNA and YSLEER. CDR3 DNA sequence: TGCGCCAGCAGCCAAGATAGGGATGGACTATATGGCTACACCTTC. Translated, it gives CASSQDRDGLYGYTF.

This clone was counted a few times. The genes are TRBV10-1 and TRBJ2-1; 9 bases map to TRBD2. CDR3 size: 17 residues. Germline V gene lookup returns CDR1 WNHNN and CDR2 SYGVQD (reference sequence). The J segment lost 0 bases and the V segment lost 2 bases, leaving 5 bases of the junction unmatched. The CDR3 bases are TGCGCCAGCAGTGAGGTTAGCGGGAGTGTCTCCTACAATGAGCAGTTCTTC. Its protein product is CASSEVSGSVSYNEQFF.

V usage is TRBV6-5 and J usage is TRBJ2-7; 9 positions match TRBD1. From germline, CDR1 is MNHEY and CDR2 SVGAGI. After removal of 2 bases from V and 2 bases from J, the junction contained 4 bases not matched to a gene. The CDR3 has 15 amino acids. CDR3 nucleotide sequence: TGTGCCAGCAGTTACACGACAGGGGGTACCTACGAGCAGTACTTC. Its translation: CASSYTTGGTYEQYF.

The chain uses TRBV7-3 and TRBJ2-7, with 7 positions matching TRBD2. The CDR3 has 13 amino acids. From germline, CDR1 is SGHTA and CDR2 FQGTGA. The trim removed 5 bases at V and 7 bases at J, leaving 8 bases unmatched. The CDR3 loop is CASSPGLVIEQYF. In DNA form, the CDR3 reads TGTGCCAGCAGCCCCGGACTAGTAATTGAGCAGTACTTC.

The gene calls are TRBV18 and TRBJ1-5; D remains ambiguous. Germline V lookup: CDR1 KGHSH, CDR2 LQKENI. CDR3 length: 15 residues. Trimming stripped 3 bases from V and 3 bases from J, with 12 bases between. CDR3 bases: TGTGCCAGCTCACCTCTGGGGAGCCCCAATCAGCCCCAGCATTTT. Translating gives CASSPLGSPNQPQHF.

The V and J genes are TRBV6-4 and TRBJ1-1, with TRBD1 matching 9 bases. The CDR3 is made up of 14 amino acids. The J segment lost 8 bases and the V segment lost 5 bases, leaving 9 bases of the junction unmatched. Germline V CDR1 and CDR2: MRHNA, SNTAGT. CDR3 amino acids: CASSPGQGAREAFF. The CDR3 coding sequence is TGTGCCAGCAGTCCGGGACAGGGCGCCCGGGAAGCTTTCTTT.

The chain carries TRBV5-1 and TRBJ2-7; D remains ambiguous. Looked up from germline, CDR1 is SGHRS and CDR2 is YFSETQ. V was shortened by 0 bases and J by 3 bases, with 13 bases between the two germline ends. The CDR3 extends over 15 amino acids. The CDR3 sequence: CASSLDLTPLYEQYF. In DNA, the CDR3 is TGCGCCAGCAGCTTGGACCTAACTCCTCTCTACGAGCAGTACTTC.

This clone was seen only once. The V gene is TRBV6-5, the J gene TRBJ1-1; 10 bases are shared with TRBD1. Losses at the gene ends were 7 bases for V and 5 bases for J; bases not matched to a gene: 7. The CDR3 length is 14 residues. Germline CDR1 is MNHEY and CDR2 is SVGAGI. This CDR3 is CASTVGQGGTEAFF. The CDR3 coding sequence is TGTGCCAGCACCGTCGGACAGGGGGGAACTGAAGCTTTCTTT.

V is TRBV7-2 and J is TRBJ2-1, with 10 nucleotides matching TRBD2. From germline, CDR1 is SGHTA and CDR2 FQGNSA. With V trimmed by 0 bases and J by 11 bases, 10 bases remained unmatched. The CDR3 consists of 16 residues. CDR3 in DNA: TGTGCCAGCAGCTTAGCGGTATTTTTAGCGGGGGGTCAGCAGTTCTTC. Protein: CASSLAVFLAGGQQFF.

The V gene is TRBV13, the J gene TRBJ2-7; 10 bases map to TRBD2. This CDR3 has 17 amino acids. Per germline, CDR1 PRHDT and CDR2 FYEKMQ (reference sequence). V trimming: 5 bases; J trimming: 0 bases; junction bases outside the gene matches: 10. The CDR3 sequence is CASSGALAGLVSYEQYF. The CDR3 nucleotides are TGTGCCAGCAGCGGAGCACTAGCGGGGTTGGTCTCCTACGAGCAGTACTTC. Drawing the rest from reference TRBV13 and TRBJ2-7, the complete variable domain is AAGVIQSPRHLIKEKRETATLKCYPIPRHDTVYWYQQGPGQDPQFLISFYEKMQSDKGSIPDRFSAQQFSDYHSELNMSSLELGDSALYFCASSGALAGLVSYEQYFGPGTRLTVT.

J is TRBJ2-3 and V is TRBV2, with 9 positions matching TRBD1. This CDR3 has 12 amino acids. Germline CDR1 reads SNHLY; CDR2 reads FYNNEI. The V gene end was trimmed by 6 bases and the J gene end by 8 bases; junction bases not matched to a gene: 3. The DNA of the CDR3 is TGTGCCAGCAGCCTGGGACAGGGTACGCAGTATTTT. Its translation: CASSLGQGTQYF.

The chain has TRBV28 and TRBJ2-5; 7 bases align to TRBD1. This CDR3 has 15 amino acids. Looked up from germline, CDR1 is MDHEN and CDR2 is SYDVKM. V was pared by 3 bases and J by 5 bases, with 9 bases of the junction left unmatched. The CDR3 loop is CASSFPLDRAETQYF. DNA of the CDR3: TGTGCCAGCAGTTTTCCACTAGACAGGGCTGAGACCCAGTACTTC.

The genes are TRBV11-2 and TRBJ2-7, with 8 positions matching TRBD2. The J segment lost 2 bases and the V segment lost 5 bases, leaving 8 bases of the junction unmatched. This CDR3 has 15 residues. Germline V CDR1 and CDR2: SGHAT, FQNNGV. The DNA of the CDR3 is TGTGCCAGCAGCCTTGGGAGACTAGCGCCCTACGAGCAGTACTTC. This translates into CASSLGRLAPYEQYF. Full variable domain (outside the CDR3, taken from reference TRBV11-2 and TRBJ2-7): EAGVAQSPRYKIIEKRQSVAFWCNPISGHATLYWYQQILGQGPKLLIQFQNNGVVDDSQLPKDRFSAERLKGVDSTLKIQPAKLEDSAVYLCASSLGRLAPYEQYFGPGTRLTVT.

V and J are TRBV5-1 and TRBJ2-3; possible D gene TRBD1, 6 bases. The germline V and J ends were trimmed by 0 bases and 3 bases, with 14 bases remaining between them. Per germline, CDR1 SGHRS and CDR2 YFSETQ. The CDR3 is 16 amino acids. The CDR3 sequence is CASSLGQGFSTDTQYF. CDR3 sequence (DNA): TGCGCCAGCAGCTTGGGCCAGGGGTTTAGTACAGATACGCAGTATTTT.